This T cell receptor (beta chain) was sequenced for a study of regulatory T cells in long-lasting Graves disease. Trimming removed 4 bases from V and 7 bases from J, with 8 bases in between. Germline CDR1 and CDR2: MNHEY and SMNVEV (reference sequence). This CDR3 has 11 amino acids. The authors built TCR beta libraries using iRepertoire HTBI primers and Arm-PCR of CDR3 regions. TCRdb reprocessed the multiplex PCR reads with MiXCR, giving one entry per CDR3 protein. There are 400,000 to 500,000 distinct CDR3 sequences in the sample; roughly a fifth occur only once, and roughly an eighth lies in the top ten. As to this clonotype: The antigen is unknown. The CDR3 end shows no conserved phenylalanine or tryptophan, and so a read error is likely.

The sample's time point: persistent/refractory GD, antithyroid drugs over 5 years with positive TRAb. PBMCs provided the RNA from which the TCR library was made. Whole-study findings and limits: Persistent disease exhibited a predilection for TRBV28, TRBJ1-2 and TRBJ2-5. Persistent patients had a count of shared public clonotypes (around 2,500) that exceeded that of new patients (around 910). Graves' patients with persistent disease showed TCR diversity lower than patients newly diagnosed.

The clonotype originates from a female donor with Graves disease. The specimen was peripheral blood mononuclear cells (PBMCs), collected when the disease was refractory, from a patient treated with antithyroid drugs. The rearrangement links TRBV27 to TRBJ2-7; D unclear. CDR3 sequence: CASSSLGEQYL. CDR3 coding DNA: TGTGCCAGCAGTTCCCTCGGGGAGCAGTACCTC.